This TCR beta chain was documented in a study of a mutant IDH1 vaccine in newly diagnosed glioma. Study as a whole: Males made up about 60% and females about 38% of treated patients, whose mean age was approximately 41 years. Radiotherapy, temozolomide, or both had been given previously, and both were given to most.

With regard to this clone: The antigen remains unidentified.

General study results and limits: Pseudoprogression apparently lacked any relation to changes in top peripheral T cell clonotypes.

The CDR3 runs to 14 residues. Trimming pared 6 bases from V and 4 bases from J, leaving 12 bases between. Germline-derived CDR1 and CDR2 are MNHNY and SVGAGI (reference sequence). Time point noted: baseline, week 1 (first vaccination visit). Treatment meaning: pre-vaccination baseline after standard-of-care therapy. Diagnosis in the donors showed new WHO grade 3 or 4 astrocytomas that were IDH1-mutant and ATRX-lost. TCRdb's copy holds only in-frame clones and misses some; the assay was immunoSEQ multiplex PCR. This sample carries about 69,000 clones, 80% to 90% of them seen once, and the ten largest clones take 2.9%.

The chain couples TRBV6-6 to TRBJ1-4; D is uncertain. Sequenced material: PBMCs, taken from a glioma patient treated with radiotherapy, temozolomide or both. The source of this sequence is a man between 25 and 39 years old with glioma. The CDR3 coding sequence is TGTGCCAGCAGCTATACAGAAATTAATGAAAAACTGTTTTTT. Its protein is CASSYTEINEKLFF.